This T cell receptor (beta chain) appears in the sequencing data of a study of T cells in Graves' hyperthyroidism and ophthalmopathy. Study-level background: Upon initial diagnosis and before any treatment, peripheral blood was collected.

The definition of stable Graves' hyperthyroidism was no ophthalmopathy progression within 18 months. Exclusions: uncontrolled infection, other autoimmune disease, pregnancy, lactation. There are a few counts of this clonotype. Its target is not known. General study results and limits: Most expanded thyroid clonotypes above 0.001 also appeared in blood.

Amplification of TCR beta CDR3 regions used RNA as the template. First-round RT-PCR of the TCR CDR3 relied on the HTBI primer set. TCRdb reprocessed the multiplex PCR reads via MiXCR and lists one record per CDR3 protein. Here the sample spans approximately 640,000 distinct CDR3 sequences, approximately 15% being singletons. Germline CDR1 is SGDLS and CDR2 is YYNGEE. CDR3 length: 14 residues. J was trimmed by 9 bases and V by 3 bases; bases with no gene match: 6. This sequence originates from a man aged 50 or older with Graves' hyperthyroidism. The sequenced sample was blood. The chain carries TRBV9 and TRBJ2-1; TRBD2 agrees at 10 bases. Here the CDR3 DNA reads TGTGCCAGCAGCGCAGCGGGAGGGCCGGGTGAGCAGTTCTTC. Amino acids: CASSAAGGPGEQFF. Full variable domain (rest looked up from reference TRBV9 and TRBJ2-1): DSGVTQTPKHLITATGQRVTLRCSPRSGDLSVYWYQQSLDQGLQFLIQYYNGEERAKGNILERFSAQQFPDLHSELNLSSLELGDSALYFCASSAAGGPGEQFFGPGTRLTVL.